This passage covers 16 T cell receptor beta chains from one sample sequenced in a study of blood T cell repertoires in COVID-19. Clones were sequenced by immunoSEQ multiplex PCR, and TCRdb holds only the in-frame ones, with some missing. The sample has over 70,000 clones, more than 75% seen once. The sample comprised peripheral blood. The receptors originated from a human donor in a cohort sampled during active COVID-19.

This clone was detected a few times. The gene calls are TRBV10-1 and TRBJ1-1, with TRBD1 matching 8 bases. Germline V lookup: CDR1 WNHNN, CDR2 SYGVQD (reference sequence). This CDR3 contains 14 residues. With V trimmed by 3 bases and J by 10 bases, 10 bases remained unmatched. Here the CDR3 reads CASSELTGGSGAFF. CDR3 nucleotide sequence: TGCGCCAGCAGTGAACTCACAGGGGGTTCGGGAGCTTTCTTT.

This clone was seen just once. This chain's CDR3 is CASSPQGQYYNEQFF. The DNA of the CDR3 is TGTGCCAGCTCACCACAGGGACAGTACTACAATGAGCAGTTCTTC. The chain joins TRBV18 to TRBJ2-1; 7 bases are a match to TRBD1. Germline values: CDR1 KGHSH, CDR2 LQKENI. The V gene end was trimmed by 1 base and the J gene end by 3 bases; junction bases not matched to a gene: 3. The CDR3 covers 15 residues.

The chain carries TRBV7-9 and TRBJ1-5, with 7 nucleotides matching TRBD1. With V trimmed by 5 bases and J by 4 bases, 5 bases remained unmatched. Germline V gene sequence: CDR1 SEHNR, CDR2 FQNEAQ (reference sequence). This CDR3 has 14 residues. The CDR3 DNA reads as TGTGCCAGCAGCCCGACAGGGCAGAATCAGCCCCAGCATTTT. The encoded protein is CASSPTGQNQPQHF.

The rearrangement joins TRBV3-1 (or the pseudogene TRBV3-2) to TRBJ2-5, with 8 nucleotides matching TRBD1. The V segment lost 2 bases and the J segment 1 base; nucleotides outside the gene matches: 6. The CDR3 sequence is 16 residues long. Germline V gene data show CDR1 as LGHDT and CDR2 as YNNKEL (reference sequence). CDR3 nucleotides: TGTGCCAGCAGCCAAAGGGGGACAGGCCCCCAAGAGACCCAGTACTTC. It specifies CASSQRGTGPQETQYF.

The chain combines TRBV5-4 with TRBJ2-5, with 7 bases lining up with TRBD1. Germline V CDR1 and CDR2: SGHNT, YYREEE (reference sequence). There are 14 residues in the CDR3. V gave up 4 bases and J gave up 6 bases; unmatched junction bases: 9. The CDR3 DNA reads TGTGCCAGCAGCCCAGGGACAGAGTGGAAGACCCAGTACTTC. Translation: CASSPGTEWKTQYF.

The CDR3 region has the DNA TGTGCCAGCAGTTACTCCCAGGGGACAGATACGCAGTATTTT. It yields the protein CASSYSQGTDTQYF. V is TRBV6-5 and J is TRBJ2-3, with a possible D match to TRBD1 (6 bases). CDR1 is MNHEY and CDR2 is SVGAGI in the germline V gene. This CDR3 has 14 residues. V gave up 0 bases and J gave up 3 bases, with 7 bases separating them.

The chain has TRBV28 and TRBJ2-3; TRBD2 aligns across 10 bases. This CDR3 is 15 amino acids long. J gave up 4 bases and V 5 bases, and 6 bases lay outside the gene matches. Germline CDR1 MDHEN, CDR2 SYDVKM. For the CDR3, the DNA is TGTGCCAGCAGTGCCACTAGCGGGAACCCAGATACGCAGTATTTT. This translates into CASSATSGNPDTQYF.

This chain links TRBV27 with TRBJ1-2, with 7 bases identical to TRBD1. The CDR3 sequence is 16 residues long. V shed 0 bases, J shed 6 bases, and the junction held 10 bases outside the gene matches. Looked up from germline, CDR1 is MNHEY and CDR2 is SMNVEV (reference sequence). For the CDR3, the DNA is TGTGCCAGCAGTTTATCCCCCGACAGGGCGGAGGATGGCTACACCTTC. This codes for CASSLSPDRAEDGYTF.

The V gene is TRBV28, the J gene TRBJ2-1, with 9 nucleotides matching TRBD2. The germline V gene encodes CDR1 MDHEN and CDR2 SYDVKM. The CDR3 spans 14 residues. Written as DNA, the CDR3 is TGTGCGGGAGGCATTAGCGGGAGTTACAATGAGCAGTTCTTC. It translates to CAGGISGSYNEQFF.

The rearrangement joins TRBV2 to TRBJ2-3; 10 nucleotides line up with TRBD1. The V segment lost 4 bases and the J segment 3 bases; nucleotides outside the gene matches: 1. CDR3 length: 14 residues. CDR1 and CDR2 (germline): SNHLY, FYNNEI. As DNA, the CDR3 is TGTGCCAGCAGTGGGGGACAGGGGACAGATACGCAGTATTTT. As protein: CASSGGQGTDTQYF.

V and J are TRBV10-2 and TRBJ2-7; 7 positions match TRBD1. Trimming took 5 bases from V and 2 from J; bases not matched to a gene: 6. Germline lookup yields CDR1 WSHSY and CDR2 SAAADI. The CDR3 length is 14 residues. CDR3 nucleotides: TGCGCCAGCAGTCGGACAGGCCGGGCCTACGAGCAGTACTTC. Translated, it gives CASSRTGRAYEQYF.

This chain links TRBV6-1 with TRBJ2-5; D may be TRBD1 (6 bases). The germline CDR1 and CDR2 sequences are MNHNS and SASEGT. V was trimmed by 1 base and J by 2 bases, leaving 8 bases between them. The CDR3 totals 14 residues. Here the CDR3 reads CASSEGGGQETQYF. The CDR3 DNA follows: TGTGCCAGCAGTGAAGGAGGGGGTCAAGAGACCCAGTACTTC.

The sample holds a few counts of this clone. This chain connects TRBV6-4 to TRBJ2-7; D might be TRBD2 (6 bases). V lost 5 bases, J lost 9 bases, and 26 bases lay in between. The CDR3 extends over 16 amino acids. Per germline, CDR1 MRHNA and CDR2 SNTAGT. The CDR3 is CASSLETGLLLRAQYF. CDR3 coding DNA: TGTGCCAGCAGTCTCGAAACGGGACTCCTACTACGAGCGCAGTACTTC.

The V call is TRBV6-5, the J call TRBJ1-1; 7 nucleotides agree with TRBD1. Germline lookup yields CDR1 MNHEY and CDR2 SVGAGI. V was pared by 7 bases and J by 9 bases, with 11 bases of the junction left unmatched. The CDR3 consists of 13 residues. CDR3 nucleotides: TGTGCCAGCAAATTCGACAGGGCAGGAAAAGCTTTCTTT. This translates into CASKFDRAGKAFF.

This clone was observed a single time. This chain joins TRBV28 and TRBJ2-6, with D perhaps TRBD2 (6 bases). In germline, CDR1 is MDHEN, CDR2 SYDVKM. The ends were cut back, 2 bases at V and 0 bases at J, with 8 bases in the middle. The CDR3 is made up of 16 amino acids. DNA of the CDR3: TGTGCCAGCAGTTTAAAGGGACTCTCTGGGGCCAACGTCCTGACTTTC. Translating gives CASSLKGLSGANVLTF.

This chain connects TRBV15 to TRBJ2-7; the match to TRBD2 covers 8 bases. V gave up 2 bases and J gave up 1 base; unmatched junction bases: 4. Germline lookup yields CDR1 LNHNV and CDR2 YYDKDF (reference sequence). The CDR3 spans 15 residues. CDR3: CATSRIASGSYEQYF. The CDR3, as DNA: TGTGCCACCAGCAGAATAGCTAGCGGGTCCTACGAGCAGTACTTC.